This T cell receptor beta chain was sequenced during a study of CD8 T cells in ankylosing spondylitis. General study points: It was reported that disease-linked clones were significantly enriched in matched ankylosing spondylitis synovial fluid. Roughly eight highly homologous variants formed a TCR beta motif that appeared characteristic of ankylosing spondylitis blood. Disease-linked clones were CD8+ and relatively rare in peripheral blood. Certain motif variants had earlier appeared in reactive arthritis synovial fluid and blood.

5'-RACE, quantitative and with molecular barcodes, yielded the TCR beta libraries. TCRdb fed the 5' RACE reads into MiXCR, producing one record per CDR3 protein. Of 750,000 to 850,000 distinct CDR3 sequences listed, approximately 12% are singletons. With regard to this clonotype: Its target is unknown.

Per germline, CDR1 MDHEN and CDR2 SYDVKM. The CDR3 is 15 amino acids. The V gene lost 3 bases and the J gene lost 8 bases, with 14 bases spanning the gap. The chain uses TRBV28 and TRBJ1-6; D is perhaps TRBD1 (5 bases). This sequence was found in a male donor with ankylosing spondylitis. The sample taken for sequencing was blood, either unsorted or a sorted T cell fraction (not recorded which). The CDR3 is CASSLQGYLDSPLHF. The CDR3 nucleotides read TGTGCCAGCAGTTTGCAGGGTTACTTAGATTCACCCCTCCACTTT. Full variable domain (missing parts from reference TRBV28 and TRBJ1-6): DVKVTQSSRYLVKRTGEKVFLECVQDMDHENMFWYRQDPGLGLRLIYFSYDVKMKEKGDIPEGYSVSREKKERFSLILESASTNQTSMYLCASSLQGYLDSPLHFGNGTRLTVT.